This T cell receptor beta chain was observed in a study of PD-1 blockade in classical Hodgkin lymphoma. On the study more broadly: Patients got intravenous nivolumab 3 mg/kg every 2 weeks.

The study's findings and limits: CD8+ TCR diversity did not rise significantly by C4D1, unlike CD4+.

Here immunoSEQ multiplex PCR was the method, and the copy in TCRdb shows in-frame clones only, minus some. The table lists some 46,000 clones, around 82% of them singletons. As regards this clone: The antigen is unknown.

V was pared by 5 bases and J by 5 bases, with 12 bases of the junction left unmatched. Germline V gives CDR1 MDHEN, CDR2 SYDVKM. This CDR3 has 16 amino acids. Brentuximab vedotin exposure varied, and every patient relapsed after autologous stem cell transplantation. The chain links TRBV28 to TRBJ2-5; 9 nucleotides line up with TRBD1. Sample: peripheral blood mononuclear cells (PBMCs), taken before the second cycle of nivolumab. The TCR originated in a human donor with classical Hodgkin lymphoma. In DNA, the CDR3 is TGTGCCAGCAGTACGTCCCGGGACAGGGACCGGGAGACCCAGTACTTC. This gives the protein CASSTSRDRDRETQYF.